What follows is one T cell receptor beta chain and its context. What it binds is unknown. Assay: immunoSEQ multiplex PCR; the TCRdb copy retains only in-frame clones and omits some. The sample shows around 63,000 clones, around 90% of them seen only once. Indicated time point: baseline, week 1 (first vaccination visit). The treatment denotes: pre-vaccination baseline after standard-of-care therapy. Every donor had a new WHO grade 3 or 4 astrocytoma that was IDH1-mutant, with loss of nuclear ATRX. This sample is part of a study of a mutant IDH1 vaccine in newly diagnosed glioma. The overall study: Previous treatment comprised radiotherapy, temozolomide, or both, mostly both. Findings and caveats of the study: Altogether, 93.3% of patients exhibited vaccine-induced immune responses.

V lost 6 bases to trimming and J lost 8 bases, with 11 bases between them. Germline CDR1 is LNHDA and CDR2 is SQIVND (reference sequence). The CDR3 length is 13 residues. This chain links TRBV19 with TRBJ1-6; the D is unclear. This specimen consisted of PBMCs, obtained from a glioma patient treated with radiotherapy, temozolomide or both. The TCR originated in a man in his fifties with glioma. CDR3: CASSTKLDSPLHF. The CDR3 DNA reads TGTGCCAGTAGCACAAAGCTGGATTCACCCCTCCACTTT.